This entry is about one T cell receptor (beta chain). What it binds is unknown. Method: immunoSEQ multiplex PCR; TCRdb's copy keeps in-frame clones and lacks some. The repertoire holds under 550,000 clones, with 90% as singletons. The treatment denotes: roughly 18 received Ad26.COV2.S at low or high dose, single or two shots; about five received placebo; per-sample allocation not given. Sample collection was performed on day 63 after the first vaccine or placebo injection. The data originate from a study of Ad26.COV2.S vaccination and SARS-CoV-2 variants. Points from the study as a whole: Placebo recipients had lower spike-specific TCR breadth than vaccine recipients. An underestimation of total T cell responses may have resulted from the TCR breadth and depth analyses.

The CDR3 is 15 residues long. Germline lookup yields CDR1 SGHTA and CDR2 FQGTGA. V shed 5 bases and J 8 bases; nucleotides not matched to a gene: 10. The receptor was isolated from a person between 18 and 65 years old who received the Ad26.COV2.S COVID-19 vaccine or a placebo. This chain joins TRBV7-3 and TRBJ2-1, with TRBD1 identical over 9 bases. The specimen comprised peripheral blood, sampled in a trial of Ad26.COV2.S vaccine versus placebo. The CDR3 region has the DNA TGTGCCAGCAGCCTCCTGACAGGGGGATGGGATGAGCAGTTCTTC. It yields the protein CASSLLTGGWDEQFF. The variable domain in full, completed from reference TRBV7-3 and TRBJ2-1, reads GAGVSQTPSNKVTEKGKYVELRCDPISGHTALYWYRQSLGQGPEFLIYFQGTGAADDSGLPNDRFFAVRPEGSVSTLKIQRTERGDSAVYLCASSLLTGGWDEQFFGPGTRLTVL.